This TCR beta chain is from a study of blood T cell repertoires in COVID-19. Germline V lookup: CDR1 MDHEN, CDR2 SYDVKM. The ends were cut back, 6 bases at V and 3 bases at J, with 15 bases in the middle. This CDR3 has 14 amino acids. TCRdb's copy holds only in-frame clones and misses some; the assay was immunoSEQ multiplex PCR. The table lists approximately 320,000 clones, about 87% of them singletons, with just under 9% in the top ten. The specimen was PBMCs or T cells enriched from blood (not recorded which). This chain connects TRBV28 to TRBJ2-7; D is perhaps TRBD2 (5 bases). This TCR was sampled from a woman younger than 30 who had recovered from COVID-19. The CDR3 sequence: CASRRVPDHYEQYF. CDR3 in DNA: TGTGCCAGCAGGAGGGTTCCCGACCACTACGAGCAGTACTTC.